These T cell receptor beta chains were read from a single sample in a study of T cell changes during pregnancy in multiple sclerosis. Method: immunoSEQ multiplex PCR; TCRdb's copy keeps in-frame clones and lacks some. The data contain more than 55,000 clones, 89% of them singletons. Sequenced material: peripheral blood, taken after pregnancy. Receptor source: a female donor with multiple sclerosis, enrolled in a pregnancy study. The CDR3 runs from the conserved cysteine through the conserved F or W. A D gene is named only where the DNA matches it firmly. Expanded clones are given a class, and other clones once, few, many or no size at all.

v_gene: TRBV6-1
j_gene: TRBJ2-7
d_gene: .
abundance: .
CDR3aa: CASSDPGGGIEQYF
CDR3nt: TGTGCCAGCAGTGACCCCGGAGGAGGGATCGAGCAGTACTTC

v_gene: TRBV5-1
j_gene: TRBJ2-3
d_gene: .
abundance: once
CDR3aa: CASSRDLGLADTQYF
CDR3nt: TGCGCCAGCAGCCGGGACTTGGGGTTGGCAGATACGCAGTATTTT

v_gene: TRBV7-9
j_gene: TRBJ1-6
d_gene: .
abundance: once
CDR3aa: CASCEGDSPLHF
CDR3nt: TGTGCCAGCTGCGAGGGAGATTCACCCCTCCACTTT

v_gene: TRBV7-9
j_gene: TRBJ1-2
d_gene: TRBD1
abundance: .
CDR3aa: CASSSIQGYRGYTF
CDR3nt: TGTGCCAGCAGCTCGATACAGGGGTATCGTGGCTACACCTTC

v_gene: TRBV18
j_gene: TRBJ2-3
d_gene: .
abundance: .
CDR3aa: CASSPSDTQYF
CDR3nt: TGTGCCAGCTCACCTAGCGATACGCAGTATTTT

v_gene: TRBV5-8
j_gene: TRBJ1-3
d_gene: TRBD1
abundance: .
CDR3aa: CASSLFLGQTKYTIYF
CDR3nt: TGTGCCAGCAGCTTGTTTCTGGGACAGACTAAATACACCATATATTTT

v_gene: TRBV5-1
j_gene: TRBJ2-7
d_gene: TRBD1
abundance: .
CDR3aa: CASSPRQGAGEQYF
CDR3nt: TGCGCCAGCAGCCCCCGACAGGGGGCGGGCGAGCAGTACTTC

v_gene: TRBV19
j_gene: TRBJ2-5
d_gene: TRBD2
abundance: .
CDR3aa: CASTPSGGTGGWAQYF
CDR3nt: TGTGCCAGTACCCCTAGCGGGGGGACCGGTGGTTGGGCCCAGTACTTC

v_gene: TRBV30
j_gene: TRBJ1-2
d_gene: TRBD1
abundance: .
CDR3aa: CAWSPPWVGTALDGYTF
CDR3nt: TGTGCCTGGAGTCCACCTTGGGTGGGGACAGCTCTGGATGGCTACACCTTC

v_gene: TRBV4-1
j_gene: TRBJ2-3
d_gene: TRBD2
abundance: .
CDR3aa: CASSPRLAGAPGTDTQYF
CDR3nt: TGCGCCAGCAGCCCCAGACTAGCGGGGGCCCCGGGGACAGATACGCAGTATTTT

v_gene: TRBV18
j_gene: TRBJ1-1
d_gene: .
abundance: .
CDR3aa: CASSFRGTEAFF
CDR3nt: TGTGCCAGCTCATTCAGGGGTACTGAAGCTTTCTTT

v_gene: TRBV13
j_gene: TRBJ2-5
d_gene: .
abundance: once
CDR3aa: CASSPWRNQETQYF
CDR3nt: TGTGCCAGCAGCCCATGGAGGAACCAAGAGACCCAGTACTTC

v_gene: TRBV9
j_gene: TRBJ2-2
d_gene: .
abundance: .
CDR3aa: CASSVEYQAGELFF
CDR3nt: TGTGCCAGCAGCGTAGAATATCAGGCCGGGGAGCTGTTTTTT

v_gene: TRBV5-6
j_gene: TRBJ2-1
d_gene: TRBD2
abundance: .
CDR3aa: CASSSTSGGGEQFF
CDR3nt: TGTGCCAGCAGCTCGACTAGCGGGGGCGGGGAGCAGTTCTTC

v_gene: TRBV6-1
j_gene: TRBJ2-7
d_gene: TRBD1
abundance: .
CDR3aa: CASRGTGTVSYEQYF
CDR3nt: TGTGCCAGCAGAGGGACAGGAACTGTTTCCTACGAGCAGTACTTC

v_gene: TRBV6-5
j_gene: TRBJ2-7
d_gene: TRBD2
abundance: .
CDR3aa: CASSPSGGPYEQYF
CDR3nt: TGTGCCAGCAGTCCTAGCGGGGGTCCCTACGAGCAGTACTTC

v_gene: TRBV19
j_gene: TRBJ2-3
d_gene: TRBD1
abundance: .
CDR3aa: CASNRGQGRTDTQYF
CDR3nt: TGTGCCAGTAATAGGGGACAGGGGCGCACAGATACGCAGTATTTT

v_gene: TRBV7-9
j_gene: TRBJ2-5
d_gene: TRBD2
abundance: once
CDR3aa: CASSSIAGGPGRETQYF
CDR3nt: TGTGCCAGCAGCTCAATAGCGGGGGGGCCAGGTCGGGAGACCCAGTACTTC

v_gene: TRBV29-1
j_gene: TRBJ1-6
d_gene: .
abundance: once
CDR3aa: CSVGSTRHSPLHF
CDR3nt: TGCAGCGTGGGCAGCACCCGACATTCACCCCTCCACTTT

v_gene: TRBV7-8
j_gene: TRBJ2-3
d_gene: .
abundance: .
CDR3aa: CASSLLSAGGDTQYF
CDR3nt: TGTGCCAGCAGCTTATTAAGTGCGGGCGGAGATACGCAGTATTTT

v_gene: TRBV30
j_gene: TRBJ2-3
d_gene: .
abundance: .
CDR3aa: CAWSDGVWTDTQYF
CDR3nt: TGTGCCTGGAGTGACGGGGTTTGGACAGATACGCAGTATTTT

v_gene: TRBV4-1
j_gene: TRBJ2-1
d_gene: .
abundance: .
CDR3aa: CASSQGYAIEQFF
CDR3nt: TGCGCCAGCAGCCAAGGCTACGCTATTGAGCAGTTCTTC

v_gene: TRBV5-1
j_gene: TRBJ2-1
d_gene: .
abundance: .
CDR3aa: CASSSGNYNEQFF
CDR3nt: TGCGCCAGCAGCTCCGGGAATTACAATGAGCAGTTCTTC

v_gene: TRBV28
j_gene: TRBJ2-7
d_gene: .
abundance: .
CDR3aa: CASTRTAPYEQYF
CDR3nt: TGTGCCAGCACCAGGACTGCACCCTACGAGCAGTACTTC

v_gene: TRBV29-1
j_gene: TRBJ2-5
d_gene: TRBD1
abundance: once
CDR3aa: CSATLGGRETQYF
CDR3nt: TGCAGCGCCACGTTAGGGGGCAGGGAGACCCAGTACTTC

v_gene: TRBV7-9
j_gene: TRBJ2-1
d_gene: .
abundance: .
CDR3aa: CASSLGPLAPFF
CDR3nt: TGTGCCAGCAGCTTAGGCCCACTAGCACCGTTCTTC

v_gene: TRBV29-1
j_gene: TRBJ1-2
d_gene: .
abundance: .
CDR3aa: CSVESNGYTF
CDR3nt: TGCAGCGTGGAGTCCAATGGCTACACCTTC

v_gene: TRBV28
j_gene: TRBJ1-6
d_gene: .
abundance: .
CDR3aa: CASSPNSEASPLHF
CDR3nt: TGTGCCAGCAGTCCCAACTCCGAAGCTTCACCCCTCCACTTT

v_gene: TRBV5-5
j_gene: TRBJ2-1
d_gene: .
abundance: once
CDR3aa: CASSPWQGSYNEQFF
CDR3nt: TGTGCCAGCAGCCCCTGGCAGGGTAGCTACAATGAGCAGTTCTTC

v_gene: TRBV19
j_gene: TRBJ1-2
d_gene: .
abundance: .
CDR3aa: CASSRTAPNYGYTF
CDR3nt: TGTGCCAGTAGCCGGACAGCACCTAACTATGGCTACACCTTC

v_gene: TRBV5-4
j_gene: TRBJ2-3
d_gene: TRBD1
abundance: .
CDR3aa: CASSSGTVKGTDTQYF
CDR3nt: TGTGCCAGCAGCTCCGGGACAGTAAAAGGCACAGATACGCAGTATTTT

v_gene: TRBV19
j_gene: TRBJ2-3
d_gene: TRBD2
abundance: .
CDR3aa: CASSISSGGWDTQYF
CDR3nt: TGTGCCAGTAGTATATCTAGCGGGGGGTGGGATACGCAGTATTTT

v_gene: TRBV19
j_gene: TRBJ1-5
d_gene: .
abundance: .
CDR3aa: CASSIDHGTGRPQHF
CDR3nt: TGTGCCAGTAGTATAGATCACGGTACAGGAAGGCCCCAGCATTTT

v_gene: TRBV7-6
j_gene: TRBJ2-3
d_gene: .
abundance: once
CDR3aa: CASSHRVYTDTQYF
CDR3nt: TGTGCCAGCAGCCACAGGGTCTACACAGATACGCAGTATTTT

v_gene: TRBV7-9
j_gene: TRBJ1-1
d_gene: .
abundance: once
CDR3aa: CASTLGPPGTEAFF
CDR3nt: TGTGCCAGCACCTTAGGGCCCCCGGGGACTGAAGCTTTCTTT

v_gene: TRBV6-5
j_gene: TRBJ2-7
d_gene: .
abundance: .
CDR3aa: CASSLRGTTRYEQYF
CDR3nt: TGTGCCAGCAGTTTGAGAGGAACAACTCGCTACGAGCAGTACTTC

v_gene: TRBV9
j_gene: TRBJ2-7
d_gene: .
abundance: .
CDR3aa: CASSVGGRPYEQYF
CDR3nt: TGTGCCAGCAGCGTAGGAGGCAGACCCTACGAGCAGTACTTC

v_gene: TRBV28
j_gene: TRBJ2-5
d_gene: TRBD1
abundance: .
CDR3aa: CASSTGTEVKRGQYF
CDR3nt: TGTGCCAGCAGTACCGGGACAGAGGTAAAGAGGGGCCAGTACTTC

v_gene: TRBV30
j_gene: TRBJ1-2
d_gene: TRBD1
abundance: .
CDR3aa: CAWRIPGQRRMLRGYTF
CDR3nt: TGTGCCTGGAGGATACCGGGACAGAGGCGTATGTTGAGAGGCTACACCTTC

v_gene: TRBV6-1
j_gene: TRBJ1-5
d_gene: .
abundance: .
CDR3aa: CASALNQPQHF
CDR3nt: TGTGCCAGCGCCCTAAATCAGCCCCAGCATTTT

v_gene: TRBV15
j_gene: TRBJ1-2
d_gene: .
abundance: .
CDR3aa: CATSRSPRGYIPRDYGYTF
CDR3nt: TGTGCCACCAGCAGATCCCCAAGGGGGTATATCCCCCGGGACTATGGCTACACCTTC

v_gene: TRBV13
j_gene: TRBJ1-6
d_gene: TRBD1
abundance: few
CDR3aa: CASSLGQGMGNSPLHF
CDR3nt: TGTGCCAGCAGCCTTGGACAGGGGATGGGAAATTCACCCCTCCACTTT

v_gene: TRBV9
j_gene: TRBJ2-1
d_gene: TRBD2
abundance: .
CDR3aa: CASSSAGGLGFLFF
CDR3nt: TGTGCCAGCAGCTCGGCGGGGGGGCTAGGTTTTCTGTTCTTC

v_gene: TRBV18
j_gene: TRBJ2-1
d_gene: TRBD1
abundance: .
CDR3aa: CASSFGTGGLTRPFF
CDR3nt: TGTGCCAGCTCATTTGGGACAGGGGGTCTCACTAGGCCGTTCTTC

v_gene: TRBV11-2
j_gene: TRBJ1-1
d_gene: .
abundance: .
CDR3aa: CASSFGGRGVFF
CDR3nt: TGTGCCAGCAGCTTCGGCGGCAGGGGAGTTTTCTTT

v_gene: TRBV18
j_gene: TRBJ2-2
d_gene: TRBD2
abundance: .
CDR3aa: CASSPLGLAGTGELFF
CDR3nt: TGTGCCAGCTCACCACTCGGGCTAGCGGGGACCGGGGAGCTGTTTTTT

v_gene: TRBV7-2
j_gene: TRBJ2-7
d_gene: .
abundance: .
CDR3aa: CASSLGNRAWQYF
CDR3nt: TGTGCCAGCAGCTTAGGGAACAGGGCGTGGCAGTACTTC

v_gene: TRBV5-1
j_gene: TRBJ2-7
d_gene: .
abundance: .
CDR3aa: CASSLGPGGTLYEQYF
CDR3nt: TGCGCCAGCAGCTTGGGCCCCGGGGGAACCTTGTACGAGCAGTACTTC

v_gene: TRBV9
j_gene: TRBJ2-7
d_gene: .
abundance: .
CDR3aa: CASSVGGVSYEQYF
CDR3nt: TGTGCCAGCAGCGTAGGGGGGGTCTCCTACGAGCAGTACTTC

v_gene: TRBV9
j_gene: TRBJ1-6
d_gene: TRBD1
abundance: .
CDR3aa: CASSESQGDPNNSPLHF
CDR3nt: TGTGCCAGCAGCGAGAGCCAGGGGGATCCTAATAATTCACCCCTCCACTTT

v_gene: TRBV10-2
j_gene: TRBJ1-1
d_gene: .
abundance: .
CDR3aa: CASSESSRGSGGNTEAFF
CDR3nt: TGCGCCAGCAGTGAATCGTCCCGAGGGAGCGGCGGGAACACTGAAGCTTTCTTT

v_gene: TRBV6-6
j_gene: TRBJ1-1
d_gene: TRBD1
abundance: .
CDR3aa: CASSRRDSLHTEAFF
CDR3nt: TGTGCCAGCAGCCGCCGGGACAGCCTCCACACTGAAGCTTTCTTT

v_gene: TRBV10-3
j_gene: TRBJ2-7
d_gene: TRBD1
abundance: .
CDR3aa: CAISRQGAREQYF
CDR3nt: TGTGCCATCAGTCGACAGGGGGCCAGGGAGCAGTACTTC